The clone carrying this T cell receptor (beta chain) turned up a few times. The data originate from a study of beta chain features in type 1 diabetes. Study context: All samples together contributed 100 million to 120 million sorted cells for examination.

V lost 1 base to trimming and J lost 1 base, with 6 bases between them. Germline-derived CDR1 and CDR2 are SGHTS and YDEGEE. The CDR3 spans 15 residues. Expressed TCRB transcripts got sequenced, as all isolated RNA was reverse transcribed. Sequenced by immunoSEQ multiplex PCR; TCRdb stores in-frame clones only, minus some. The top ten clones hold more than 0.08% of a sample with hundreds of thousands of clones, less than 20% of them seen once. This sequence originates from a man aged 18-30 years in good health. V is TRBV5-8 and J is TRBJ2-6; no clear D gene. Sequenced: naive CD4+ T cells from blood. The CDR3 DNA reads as TGTGCCAGCAGCTTGCGAGGTTCTGGGGCCAACGTCCTGACTTTC. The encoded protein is CASSLRGSGANVLTF. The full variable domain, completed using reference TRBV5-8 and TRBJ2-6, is EAGVTQSPTHLIKTRGQQATLRCSPISGHTSVYWYQQALGLGLQFLLWYDEGEERNRGNFPPRFSGRQFPNYSSELNVNALELEDSALYLCASSLRGSGANVLTFGAGSRLTVL.